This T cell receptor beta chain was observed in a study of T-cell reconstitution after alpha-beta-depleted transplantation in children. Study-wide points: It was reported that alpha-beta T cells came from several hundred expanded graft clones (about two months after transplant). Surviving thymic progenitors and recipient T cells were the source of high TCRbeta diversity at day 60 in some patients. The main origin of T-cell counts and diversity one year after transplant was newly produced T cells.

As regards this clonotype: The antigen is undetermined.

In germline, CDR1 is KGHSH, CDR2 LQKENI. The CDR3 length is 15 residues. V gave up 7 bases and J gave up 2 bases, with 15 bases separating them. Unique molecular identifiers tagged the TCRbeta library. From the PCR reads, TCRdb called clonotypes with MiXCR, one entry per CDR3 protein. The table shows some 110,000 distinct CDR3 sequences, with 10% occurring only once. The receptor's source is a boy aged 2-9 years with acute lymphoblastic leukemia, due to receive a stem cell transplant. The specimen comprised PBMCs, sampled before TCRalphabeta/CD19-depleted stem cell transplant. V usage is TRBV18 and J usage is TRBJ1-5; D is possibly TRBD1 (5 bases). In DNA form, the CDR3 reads TGTGCCAGCTGCGGGGATCTAGGGGGCAATCAGCCCCAGCATTTT. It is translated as CASCGDLGGNQPQHF.